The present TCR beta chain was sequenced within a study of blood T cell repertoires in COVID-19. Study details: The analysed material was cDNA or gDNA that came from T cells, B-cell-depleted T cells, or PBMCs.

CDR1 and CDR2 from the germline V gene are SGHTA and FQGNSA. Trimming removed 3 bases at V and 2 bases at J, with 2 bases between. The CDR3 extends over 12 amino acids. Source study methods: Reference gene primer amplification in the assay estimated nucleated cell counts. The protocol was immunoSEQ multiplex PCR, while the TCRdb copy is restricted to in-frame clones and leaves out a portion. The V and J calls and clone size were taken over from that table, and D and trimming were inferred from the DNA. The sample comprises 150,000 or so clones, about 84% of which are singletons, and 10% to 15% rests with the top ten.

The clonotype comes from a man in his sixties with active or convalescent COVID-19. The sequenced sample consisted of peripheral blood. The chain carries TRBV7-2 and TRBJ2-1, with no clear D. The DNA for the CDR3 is TGTGCCAGCAGCTTTACCTACAATGAGCAGTTCTTC. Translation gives CASSFTYNEQFF.